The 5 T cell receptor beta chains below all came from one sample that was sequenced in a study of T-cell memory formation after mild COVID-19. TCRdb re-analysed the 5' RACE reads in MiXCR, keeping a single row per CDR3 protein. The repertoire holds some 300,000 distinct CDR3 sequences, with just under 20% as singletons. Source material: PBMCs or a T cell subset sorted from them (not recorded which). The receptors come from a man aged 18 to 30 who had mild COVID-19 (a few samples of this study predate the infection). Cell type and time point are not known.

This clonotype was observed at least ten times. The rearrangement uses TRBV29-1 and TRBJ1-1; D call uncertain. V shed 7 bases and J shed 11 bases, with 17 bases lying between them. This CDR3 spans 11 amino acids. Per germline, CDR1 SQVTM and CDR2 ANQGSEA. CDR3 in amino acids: CSAVVLARAFF. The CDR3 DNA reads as TGCAGCGCGGTAGTTCTGGCTCGGGCTTTCTTT. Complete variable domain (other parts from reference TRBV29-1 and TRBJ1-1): SAVISQKPSRDICQRGTSLTIQCQVDSQVTMMFWYRQQPGQSLTLIATANQGSEATYESGFVIDKFPISRPNLTFSTLTVSNMSPEDSSIYLCSAVVLARAFFGQGTRLTVV.

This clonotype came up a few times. CDR3 amino acids: CASSQPRTATYEQYF. The CDR3 region has the DNA TGTGCCAGCAGCCAACCCCGGACAGCTACCTACGAGCAGTACTTC. This sequence joins TRBV3-1 and TRBJ2-7, with a tentative D call TRBD1 (6 bases). With 2 bases removed from V and 2 bases from J, the gap between germline ends came to 13 bases. The CDR3 sequence is 15 residues long. CDR1 LGHDT and CDR2 YNNKEL come from the germline V gene (reference sequence).

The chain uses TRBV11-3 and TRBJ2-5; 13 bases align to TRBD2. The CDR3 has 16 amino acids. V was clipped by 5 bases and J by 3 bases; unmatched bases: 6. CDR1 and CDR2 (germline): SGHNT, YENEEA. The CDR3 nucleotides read TGTGCCAGCAGCGCCCGGACTAGCGGGGGAAAAGAGACCCAGTACTTC. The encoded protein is CASSARTSGGKETQYF.

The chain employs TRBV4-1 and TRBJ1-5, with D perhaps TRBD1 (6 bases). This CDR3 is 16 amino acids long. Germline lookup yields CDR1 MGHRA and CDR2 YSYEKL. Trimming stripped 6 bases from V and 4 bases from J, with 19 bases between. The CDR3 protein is CASRPGVLITNQPQHF. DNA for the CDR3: TGCGCCAGCAGGCCAGGGGTCCTCATAACAAATCAGCCCCAGCATTTT.

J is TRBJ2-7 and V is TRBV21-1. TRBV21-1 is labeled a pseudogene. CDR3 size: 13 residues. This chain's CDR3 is CASSFRALGEQYF. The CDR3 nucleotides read TGTGCCAGCAGCTTTAGGGCTTTGGGCGAGCAGTACTTC.